The clone carrying this T cell receptor (beta chain) showed up just once. The data derive from a study of blood T cell repertoires in COVID-19. Study background: Acute and convalescent COVID-19 specimens originated in the United States, Italy and Spain. From T cells, B-cell-depleted T cells, or PBMCs came the material, which was cDNA or gDNA.

The ends lost 3 bases at V and 3 bases at J; junction bases unmatched: 7. Germline V gene sequence: CDR1 SGHRS, CDR2 YFSETQ. The CDR3 runs 15 residues. Original handling: Amplification of reference gene primers was used by the study to estimate nucleated cell counts. Clones were sequenced by immunoSEQ multiplex PCR, and TCRdb holds only the in-frame ones, with some missing. V, J and clone size reflect that table, while D and trimming were determined from the DNA. The sample contains about 150,000 clones, around 84% of which appear only once. The chain combines TRBV5-1 with TRBJ2-3; TRBD1 matches 7 bases. This receptor was taken from a human donor in a cohort sampled during active COVID-19. Sequencing was performed on peripheral blood. The CDR3 DNA sequence: TGCGCCAGCAGCTCCTCAGGGGGTCGGACAGATACGCAGTATTTT. This translates into CASSSSGGRTDTQYF.